In its sample, the clone carrying this T cell receptor (beta chain) was seen once. It was across several immunoSEQ plates that each subset's genomic DNA was evenly split. For sorted subsets, about 0.2 ug DNA per replicate equaled approximately 30,000 T cell genomes. The table came from immunoSEQ multiplex PCR; TCRdb's copy has only in-frame clones and leaves some out. The table lists about 2.3 million clones, over 90% of them singletons, with 0.35% to 0.45% in the top ten. These data are taken from a study of shared clonotypes between healthy human individuals. The CDR3 totals 13 residues. Trimming removed 6 bases from V and 1 base from J, with 9 bases in between. Germline V lookup: CDR1 SNHLY, CDR2 FYNNEI.

Source material: naive CD4+ T cells from PBMCs. Indicated subset: CD45RA+ positively selected. This receptor was taken from a man younger than 30 in good health. Some clones in this sample may be carry-over from other donors' samples. The rearrangement joins TRBV2 to TRBJ1-2, with a tentative D call TRBD1 (6 bases). CDR3 coding DNA: TGTGCCAGCAGCATGGACAGTAACTATGGCTACACCTTC. Translation gives CASSMDSNYGYTF.